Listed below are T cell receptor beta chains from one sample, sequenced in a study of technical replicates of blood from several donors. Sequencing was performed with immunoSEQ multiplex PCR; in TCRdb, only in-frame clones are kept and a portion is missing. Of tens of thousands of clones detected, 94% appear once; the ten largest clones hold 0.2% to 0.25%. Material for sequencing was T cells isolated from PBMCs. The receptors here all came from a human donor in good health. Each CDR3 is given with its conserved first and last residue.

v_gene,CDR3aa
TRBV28,CASSYSGPSYEQYF
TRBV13,CASSVNRIGEQFF
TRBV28,CAIRSGRSGEQYF
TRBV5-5,CASILLLGQVEANEQYF
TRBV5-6,CASSLSGSKTQYF
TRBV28,CASSPYIGNTIYF
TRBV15,CATSQTGNEQYF
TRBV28,CASSLGTGNTGELFF
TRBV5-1,CASSSMNTEAFF
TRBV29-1,CSVEAGYEQYF
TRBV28,CASTTGGSTQYF
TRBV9,CASSAGTSGSYEQYF
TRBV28,CASSGTDQETQYF
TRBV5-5,CASSPDRGEKLFF
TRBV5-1,CASFSRGRGYTF
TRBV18,CASSPGTGAHEQYF